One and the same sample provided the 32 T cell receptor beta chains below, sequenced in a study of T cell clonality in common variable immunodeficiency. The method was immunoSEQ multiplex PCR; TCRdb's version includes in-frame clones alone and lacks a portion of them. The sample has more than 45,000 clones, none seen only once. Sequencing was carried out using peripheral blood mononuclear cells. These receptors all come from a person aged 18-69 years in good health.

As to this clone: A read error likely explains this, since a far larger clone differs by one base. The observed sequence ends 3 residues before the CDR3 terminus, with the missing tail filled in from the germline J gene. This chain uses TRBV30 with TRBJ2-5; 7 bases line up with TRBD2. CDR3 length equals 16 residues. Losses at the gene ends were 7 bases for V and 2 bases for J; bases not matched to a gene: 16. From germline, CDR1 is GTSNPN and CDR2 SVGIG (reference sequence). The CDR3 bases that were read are TGTGCCTCGAGGGGCCAGCATTGGGGGGGACAAGAGACC. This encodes CASRGQHWGGQET. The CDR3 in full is CASRGQHWGGQETQYF.

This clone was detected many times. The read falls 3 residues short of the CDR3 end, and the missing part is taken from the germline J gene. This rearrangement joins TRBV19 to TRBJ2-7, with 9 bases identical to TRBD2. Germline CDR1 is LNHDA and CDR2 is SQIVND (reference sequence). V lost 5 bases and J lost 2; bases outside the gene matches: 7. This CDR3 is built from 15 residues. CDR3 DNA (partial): TGTGCCAGTAGTTTACGACTAGCGGAGACCTACGAG. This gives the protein CASSLRLAETYE. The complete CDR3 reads CASSLRLAETYEQYF.

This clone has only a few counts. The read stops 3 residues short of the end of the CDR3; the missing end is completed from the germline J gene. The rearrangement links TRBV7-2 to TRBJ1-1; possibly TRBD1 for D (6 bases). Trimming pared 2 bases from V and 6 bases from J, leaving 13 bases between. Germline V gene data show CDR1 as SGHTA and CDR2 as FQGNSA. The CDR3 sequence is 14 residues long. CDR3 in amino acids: CASSLLRGTAEAFF. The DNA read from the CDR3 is TGTGCCAGCAGCTTATTGAGGGGGACGGCTGAA.

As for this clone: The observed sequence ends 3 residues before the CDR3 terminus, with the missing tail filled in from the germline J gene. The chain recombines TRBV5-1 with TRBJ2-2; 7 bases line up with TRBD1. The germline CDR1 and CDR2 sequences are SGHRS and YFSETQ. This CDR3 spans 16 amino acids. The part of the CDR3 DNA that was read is TGCGCCAGCAGCCCAGGGACAGCCGCAACTAATGAAAAG. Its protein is CASSPGTAATNEK. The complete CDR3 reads CASSPGTAATNEKLFF.

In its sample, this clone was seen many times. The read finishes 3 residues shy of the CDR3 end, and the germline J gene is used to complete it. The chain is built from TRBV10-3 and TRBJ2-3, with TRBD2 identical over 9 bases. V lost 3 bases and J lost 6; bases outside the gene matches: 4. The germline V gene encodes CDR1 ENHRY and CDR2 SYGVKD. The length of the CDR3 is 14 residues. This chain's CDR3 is CAISEAGGPDTQYF. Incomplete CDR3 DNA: TGTGCCATCAGTGAAGCGGGGGGCCCCGATACG.

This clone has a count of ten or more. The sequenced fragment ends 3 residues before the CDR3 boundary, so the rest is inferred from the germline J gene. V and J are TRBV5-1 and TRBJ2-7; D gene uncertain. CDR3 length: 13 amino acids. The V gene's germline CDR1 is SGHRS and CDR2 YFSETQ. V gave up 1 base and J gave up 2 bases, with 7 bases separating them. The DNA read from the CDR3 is TGCGCCAGCAGCTTGCGCCAGACCTACGAG. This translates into CASSLRQTYE. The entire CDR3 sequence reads CASSLRQTYEQYF.

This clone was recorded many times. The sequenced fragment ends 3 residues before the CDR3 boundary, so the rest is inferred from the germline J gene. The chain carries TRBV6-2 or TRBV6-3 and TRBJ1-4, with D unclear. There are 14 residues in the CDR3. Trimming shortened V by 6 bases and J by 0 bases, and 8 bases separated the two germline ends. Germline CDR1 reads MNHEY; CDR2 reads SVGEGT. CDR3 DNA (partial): TGTGCCAGCAGCACCGGGGCAACTAATGAAAAA. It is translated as CASSTGATNEK. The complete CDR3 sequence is CASSTGATNEKLFF.

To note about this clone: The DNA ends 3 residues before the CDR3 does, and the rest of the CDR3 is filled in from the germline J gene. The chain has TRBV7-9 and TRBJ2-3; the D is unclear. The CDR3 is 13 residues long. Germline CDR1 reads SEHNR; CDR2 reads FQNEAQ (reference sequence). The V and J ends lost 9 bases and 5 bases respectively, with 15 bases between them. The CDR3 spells CASSTVSGDTQYF. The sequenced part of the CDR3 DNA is TGTGCCAGTAGTACCGTATCCGGAGATACG.

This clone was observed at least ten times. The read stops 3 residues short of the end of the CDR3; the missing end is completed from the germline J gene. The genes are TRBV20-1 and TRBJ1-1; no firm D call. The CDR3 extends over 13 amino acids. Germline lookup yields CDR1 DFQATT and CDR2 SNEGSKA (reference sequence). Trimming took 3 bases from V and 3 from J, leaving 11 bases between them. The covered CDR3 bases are TGCAGTGCTAGGGGTAGGGCCGACACTGAA. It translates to CSARGRADTE. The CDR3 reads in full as CSARGRADTEAFF.

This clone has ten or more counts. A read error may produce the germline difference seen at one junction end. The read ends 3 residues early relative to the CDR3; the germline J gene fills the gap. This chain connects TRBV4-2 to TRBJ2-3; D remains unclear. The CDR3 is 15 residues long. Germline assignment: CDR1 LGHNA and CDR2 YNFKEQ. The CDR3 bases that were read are TGCGCCAGCAGCCAATCGGCCCGGGGCACAGATACG. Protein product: CASSQSARGTDT. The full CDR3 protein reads CASSQSARGTDTQYF.

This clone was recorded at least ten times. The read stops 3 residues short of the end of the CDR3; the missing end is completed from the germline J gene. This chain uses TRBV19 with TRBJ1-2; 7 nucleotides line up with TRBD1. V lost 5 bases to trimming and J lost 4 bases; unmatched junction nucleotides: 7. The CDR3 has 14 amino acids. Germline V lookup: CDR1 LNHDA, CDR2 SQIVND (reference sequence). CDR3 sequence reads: CASSSRTGAYGYTF. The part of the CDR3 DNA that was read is TGTGCCAGTAGTTCCAGGACAGGCGCCTATGGC.

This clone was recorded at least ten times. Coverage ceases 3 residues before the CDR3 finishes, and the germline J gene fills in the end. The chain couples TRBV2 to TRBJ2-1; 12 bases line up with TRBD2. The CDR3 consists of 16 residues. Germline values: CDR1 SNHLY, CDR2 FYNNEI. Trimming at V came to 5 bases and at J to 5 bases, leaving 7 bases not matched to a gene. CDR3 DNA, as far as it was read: TGTGCCAGCAGTTATCAACTAGCGGGGGGAAACAATGAG. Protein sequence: CASSYQLAGGNNE. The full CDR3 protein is CASSYQLAGGNNEQFF.

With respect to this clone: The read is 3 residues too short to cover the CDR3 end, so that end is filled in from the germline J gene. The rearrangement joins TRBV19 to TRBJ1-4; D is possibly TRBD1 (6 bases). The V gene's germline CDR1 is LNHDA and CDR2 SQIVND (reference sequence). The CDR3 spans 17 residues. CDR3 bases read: TGTGCCAGTAGTATAGGGGGACACCAAACTAGGAATTCACCA. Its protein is CASSIGGHQTRNSP. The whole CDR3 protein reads CASSIGGHQTRNSPLFF.

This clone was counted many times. The CDR3 protein is CASRTGLNSNSPLHF. The sequenced part of the CDR3 DNA is TGTGCCAGCAGGACAGGGTTGAATTCGAATTCACCC. The rearrangement joins TRBV27 to TRBJ1-6; 7 nucleotides align to TRBD1. The CDR3 end is not reached by the read, which stops 3 residues before it; the germline J gene fills it in. With 6 bases clipped from V and 7 bases from J, the junction kept 9 bases outside the gene matches. CDR3 size: 15 residues. Germline values: CDR1 MNHEY, CDR2 SMNVEV (reference sequence).

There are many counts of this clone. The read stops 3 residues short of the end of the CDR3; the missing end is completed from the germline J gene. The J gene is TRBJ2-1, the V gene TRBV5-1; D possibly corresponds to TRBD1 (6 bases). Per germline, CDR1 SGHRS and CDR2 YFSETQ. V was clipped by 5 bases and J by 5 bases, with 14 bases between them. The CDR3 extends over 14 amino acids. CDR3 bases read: TGCGCCAGCAGACAGGGACAACGGGACAATGAG. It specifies CASRQGQRDNE. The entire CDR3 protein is CASRQGQRDNEQFF.

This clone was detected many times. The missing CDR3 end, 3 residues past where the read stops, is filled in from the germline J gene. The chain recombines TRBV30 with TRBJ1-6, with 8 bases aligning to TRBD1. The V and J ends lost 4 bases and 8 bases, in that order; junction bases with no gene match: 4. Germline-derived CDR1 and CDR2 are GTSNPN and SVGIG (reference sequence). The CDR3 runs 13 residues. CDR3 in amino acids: CAWTGQGDSPLHF. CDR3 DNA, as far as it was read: TGTGCCTGGACCGGACAGGGAGATTCACCC.

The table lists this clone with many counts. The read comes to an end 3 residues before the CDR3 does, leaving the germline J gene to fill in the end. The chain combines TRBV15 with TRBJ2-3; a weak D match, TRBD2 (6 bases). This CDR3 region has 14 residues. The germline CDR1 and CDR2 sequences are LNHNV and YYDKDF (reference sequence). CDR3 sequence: CAIDLGGVRDTQYF. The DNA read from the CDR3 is TGTGCTATCGACCTCGGCGGGGTGAGGGATACG.

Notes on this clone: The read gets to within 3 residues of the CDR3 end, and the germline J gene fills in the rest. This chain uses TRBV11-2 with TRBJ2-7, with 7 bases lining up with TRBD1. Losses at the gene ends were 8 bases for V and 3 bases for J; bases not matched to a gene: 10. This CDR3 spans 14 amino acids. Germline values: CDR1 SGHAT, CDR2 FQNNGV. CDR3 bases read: TGTGCCAGCCCTCGACAGGGCAGGGACTACGAG. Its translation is CASPRQGRDYE. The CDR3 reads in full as CASPRQGRDYEQYF.

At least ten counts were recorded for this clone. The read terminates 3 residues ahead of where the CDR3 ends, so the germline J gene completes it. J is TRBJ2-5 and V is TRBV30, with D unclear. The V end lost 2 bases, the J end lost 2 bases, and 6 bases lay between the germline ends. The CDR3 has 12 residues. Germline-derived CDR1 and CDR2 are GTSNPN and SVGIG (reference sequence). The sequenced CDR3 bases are TGTGCCTGGAGTTTAAATCAAGAGACC. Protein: CAWSLNQET. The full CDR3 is CAWSLNQETQYF.

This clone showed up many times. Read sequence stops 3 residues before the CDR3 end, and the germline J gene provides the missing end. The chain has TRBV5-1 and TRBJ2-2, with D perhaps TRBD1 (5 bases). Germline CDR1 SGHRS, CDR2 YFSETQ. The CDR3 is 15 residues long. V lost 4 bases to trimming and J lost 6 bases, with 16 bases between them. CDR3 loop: CASSPGSGYPGELFF. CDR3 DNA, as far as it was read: TGCGCCAGCAGCCCAGGCTCAGGGTATCCCGGGGAG.

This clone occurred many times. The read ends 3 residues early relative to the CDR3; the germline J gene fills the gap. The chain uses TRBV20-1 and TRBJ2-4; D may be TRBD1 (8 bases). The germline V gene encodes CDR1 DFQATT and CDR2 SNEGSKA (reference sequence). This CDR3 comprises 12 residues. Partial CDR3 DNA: TGCAGTGCTAGGACAGGGGACTATGGT. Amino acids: CSARTGDYG. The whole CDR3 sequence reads CSARTGDYGQYF.

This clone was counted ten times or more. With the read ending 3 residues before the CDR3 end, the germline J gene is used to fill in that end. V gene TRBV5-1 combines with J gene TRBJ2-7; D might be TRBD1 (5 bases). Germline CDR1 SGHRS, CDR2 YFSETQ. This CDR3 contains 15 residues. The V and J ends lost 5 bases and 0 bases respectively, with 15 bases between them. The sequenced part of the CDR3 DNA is TGCGCCAGCAGTCCGACAGTGCGGAGCTCCTACGAG. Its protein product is CASSPTVRSSYE. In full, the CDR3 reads CASSPTVRSSYEQYF.

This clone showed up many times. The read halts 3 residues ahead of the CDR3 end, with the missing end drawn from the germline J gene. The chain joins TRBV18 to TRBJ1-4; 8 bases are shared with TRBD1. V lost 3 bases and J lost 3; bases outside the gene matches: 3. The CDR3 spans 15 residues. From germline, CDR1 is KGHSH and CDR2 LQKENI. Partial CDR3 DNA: TGTGCCAGCTCACCGAGGGGACAGGCTAATGAAAAA. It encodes CASSPRGQANEK. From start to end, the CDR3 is CASSPRGQANEKLFF. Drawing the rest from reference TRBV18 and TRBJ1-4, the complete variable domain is NAGVMQNPRHLVRRRGQEARLRCSPMKGHSHVYWYRQLPEEGLKFMVYLQKENIIDESGMPKERFSAEFPKEGPSILRIQQVVRGDSAAYFCASSPRGQANEKLFFGSGTQLSVL.

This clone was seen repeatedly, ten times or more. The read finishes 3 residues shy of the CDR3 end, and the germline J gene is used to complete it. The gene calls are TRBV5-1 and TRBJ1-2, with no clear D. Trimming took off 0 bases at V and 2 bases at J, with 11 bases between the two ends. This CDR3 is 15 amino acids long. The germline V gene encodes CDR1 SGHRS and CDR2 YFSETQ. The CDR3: CASSLDLAANYGYTF. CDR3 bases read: TGCGCCAGCAGCTTGGACTTGGCGGCCAACTATGGC.

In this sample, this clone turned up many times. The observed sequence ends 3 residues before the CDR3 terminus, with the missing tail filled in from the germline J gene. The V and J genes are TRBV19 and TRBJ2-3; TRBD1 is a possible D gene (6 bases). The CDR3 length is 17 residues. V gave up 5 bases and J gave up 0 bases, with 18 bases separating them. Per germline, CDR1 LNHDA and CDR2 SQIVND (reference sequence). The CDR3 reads CASSPAGAGISTDTQYF. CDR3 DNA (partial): TGTGCCAGTAGTCCCGCAGGGGCTGGGATAAGCACAGATACG.

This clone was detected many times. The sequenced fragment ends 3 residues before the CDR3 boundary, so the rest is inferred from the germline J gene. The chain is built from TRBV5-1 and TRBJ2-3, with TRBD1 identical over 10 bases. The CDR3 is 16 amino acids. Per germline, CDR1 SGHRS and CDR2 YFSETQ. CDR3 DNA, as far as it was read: TGCGCCAGCAGCTTGGGCGGGACAGGGGTGGATCAGCCG. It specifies CASSLGGTGVDQP. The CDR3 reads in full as CASSLGGTGVDQPQYF.

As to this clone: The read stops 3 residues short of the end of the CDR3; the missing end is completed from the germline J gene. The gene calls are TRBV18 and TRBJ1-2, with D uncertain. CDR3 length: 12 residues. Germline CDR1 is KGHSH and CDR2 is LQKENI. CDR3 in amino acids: CASSPLIDTYTF. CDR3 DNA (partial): TGTGCCAGCTCACCACTTATAGATACC.

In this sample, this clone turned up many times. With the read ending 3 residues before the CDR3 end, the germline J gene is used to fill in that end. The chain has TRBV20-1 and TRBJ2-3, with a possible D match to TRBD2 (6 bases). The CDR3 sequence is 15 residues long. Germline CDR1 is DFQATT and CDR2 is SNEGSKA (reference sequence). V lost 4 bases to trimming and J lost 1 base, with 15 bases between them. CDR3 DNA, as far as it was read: TGCAGTGCTATTAGGATTAGCGGAGGCACAGATACG. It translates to CSAIRISGGTDT. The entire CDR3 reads CSAIRISGGTDTQYF.

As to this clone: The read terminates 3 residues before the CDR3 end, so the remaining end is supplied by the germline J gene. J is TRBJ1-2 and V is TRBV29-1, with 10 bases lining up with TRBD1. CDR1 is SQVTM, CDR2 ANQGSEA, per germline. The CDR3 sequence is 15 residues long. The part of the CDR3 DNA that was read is TGCAGCGCCCAAGCCCGACAGGGGGCCTCAGATACC. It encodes CSAQARQGASDT. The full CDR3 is CSAQARQGASDTYTF.

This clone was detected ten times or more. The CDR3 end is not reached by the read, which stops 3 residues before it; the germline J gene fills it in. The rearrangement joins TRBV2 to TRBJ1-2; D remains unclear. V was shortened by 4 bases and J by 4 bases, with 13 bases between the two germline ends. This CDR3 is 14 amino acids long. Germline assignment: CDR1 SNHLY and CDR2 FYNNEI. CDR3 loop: CASSVQSRVYGYTF. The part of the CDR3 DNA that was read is TGTGCCAGCAGTGTTCAGAGTCGTGTCTATGGC.

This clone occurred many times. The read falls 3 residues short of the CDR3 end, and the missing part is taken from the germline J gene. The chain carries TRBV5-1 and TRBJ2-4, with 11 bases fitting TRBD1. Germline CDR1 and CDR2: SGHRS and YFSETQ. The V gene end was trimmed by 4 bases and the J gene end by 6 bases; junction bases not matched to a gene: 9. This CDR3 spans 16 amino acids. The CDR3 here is CASSPGTGGFGNIQYF. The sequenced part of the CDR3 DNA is TGCGCCAGCAGCCCTGGGACAGGGGGATTCGGAAACATT.

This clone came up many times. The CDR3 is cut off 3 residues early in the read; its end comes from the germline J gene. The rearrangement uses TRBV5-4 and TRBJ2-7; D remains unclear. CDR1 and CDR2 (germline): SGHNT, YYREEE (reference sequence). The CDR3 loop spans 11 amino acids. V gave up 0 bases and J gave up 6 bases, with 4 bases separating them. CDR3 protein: CASSLEGEQYF. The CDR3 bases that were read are TGTGCCAGCAGCTTGGAGGGCGAG.